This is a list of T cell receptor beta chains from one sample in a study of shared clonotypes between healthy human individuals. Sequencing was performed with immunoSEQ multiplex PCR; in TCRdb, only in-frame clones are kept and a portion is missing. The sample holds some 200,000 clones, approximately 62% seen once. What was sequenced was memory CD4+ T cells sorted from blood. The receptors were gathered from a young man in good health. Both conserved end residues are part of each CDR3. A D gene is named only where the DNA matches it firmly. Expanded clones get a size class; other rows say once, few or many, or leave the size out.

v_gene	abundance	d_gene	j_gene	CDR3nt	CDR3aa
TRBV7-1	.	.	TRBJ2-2	TGTGCCAGCAGCTTAAGGTGGGGACCCGGGGAGCTGTTTTTT	CASSLRWGPGELFF
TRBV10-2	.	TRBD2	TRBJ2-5	TGCGCCAGCAGTGGACTAGCGGGAGCCAAAAAGACCCAGTACTTC	CASSGLAGAKKTQYF
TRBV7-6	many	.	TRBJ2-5	TGTGCCAGCAGCGGAACCCAGTGGAGGGCCCAAGAGACCCAGTACTTC	CASSGTQWRAQETQYF
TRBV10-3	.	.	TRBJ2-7	TGTGCCATCAGTTCACCGCAGGTTCACGAGCAGTACTTC	CAISSPQVHEQYF
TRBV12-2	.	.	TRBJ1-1	TGTGCAAGTCGCTTAATGGGTGGTGGGAACACTGAAGCTTTCTTT	CASRLMGGGNTEAFF
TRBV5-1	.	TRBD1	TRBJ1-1	TGCGCCAGCAGCTTTGGACAGGTATTTAAGAACGCTGAAGCTTTCTTT	CASSFGQVFKNAEAFF
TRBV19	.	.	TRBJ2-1	TGTGCCAGTAGTGCCCCTGGGGCCGGAAGGCAGTTCTTC	CASSAPGAGRQFF
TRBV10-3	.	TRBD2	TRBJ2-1	TGTGCCATCAGTCGACTAGCGGGAGGTCACAATGAGCAGTTCTTC	CAISRLAGGHNEQFF
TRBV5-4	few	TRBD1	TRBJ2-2	TGTGCCAGCAGCACCTACCGGGACAGGGATAACGGGGAGCTGTTTTTT	CASSTYRDRDNGELFF
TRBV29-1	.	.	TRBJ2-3	TGCAGCGTTGAAGTTCCCCCCCCCGAGGAAATTGGGGATACGCAGTATTTT	CSVEVPPPEEIGDTQYF
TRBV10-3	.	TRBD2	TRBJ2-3	TGTGCCGTTTCGCCTAGCGGGAGGGCAGATACGCAGTATTTT	CAVSPSGRADTQYF
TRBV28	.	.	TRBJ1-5	TGTGCCAGTCAGGAGCCGTACAATCAGCCCCAGCATTTT	CASQEPYNQPQHF
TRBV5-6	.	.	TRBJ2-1	TGTGCCGGCAGCTCCCAGGGGAGCTCCTACAATGAGCAGTTCTTC	CAGSSQGSSYNEQFF
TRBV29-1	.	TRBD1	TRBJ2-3	TGCAGCGTGTGGACAGGACGAACAGATACGCAGTATTTT	CSVWTGRTDTQYF
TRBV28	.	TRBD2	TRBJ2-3	TGTGCCAGCAGCCCGGGACTAGCGGGAGGGGGCACAGATACGCAGTATTTT	CASSPGLAGGGTDTQYF
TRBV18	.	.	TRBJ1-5	TGTGCCAGCTCACCAGGGTATAGCAATCAGCCCCAGCATTTT	CASSPGYSNQPQHF
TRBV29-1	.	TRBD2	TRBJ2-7	TGCAGCGCTGGGGCTAGCGGGGGCGACGAGCAGTACTTC	CSAGASGGDEQYF
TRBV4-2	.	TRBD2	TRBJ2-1	TGTGCCAGCAGCCAAGACGTATCCATTAGCGGGAGTGCCAATGAGCAGTTCTTC	CASSQDVSISGSANEQFF
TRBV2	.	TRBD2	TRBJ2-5	TGTGCCAGCAGTGACCCGACTAGCGGGAGGGAGACCCAGTACTTC	CASSDPTSGRETQYF
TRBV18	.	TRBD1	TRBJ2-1	TGTGCCAGCTCGGGACAGGGAACTTACAATGAGCAGTTCTTC	CASSGQGTYNEQFF
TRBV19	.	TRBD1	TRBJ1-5	TGTGCCAGTAGTAAGACAGGGACTAGCAATCAGCCCCAGCATTTT	CASSKTGTSNQPQHF
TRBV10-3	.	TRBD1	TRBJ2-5	TGTGCCATCAGTAGCAGGGGGTCTTATGAAGAGACCCAGTACTTC	CAISSRGSYEETQYF
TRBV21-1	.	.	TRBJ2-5	TGTGCCAGCAGCATTTGGTTGGTAGGGGGGAGCGTACAAGAGACCCAGTACTTC	CASSIWLVGGSVQETQYF
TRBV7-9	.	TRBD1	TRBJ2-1	TGTGCCAGCAGCTTAGCTGGACAGGGGAATAATGAGCAGTTCTTC	CASSLAGQGNNEQFF
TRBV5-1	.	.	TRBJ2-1	TGCGCCAGCAGCTTTCCACTCAGGGGGACTAGACTGAATGAGCAGTTCTTC	CASSFPLRGTRLNEQFF
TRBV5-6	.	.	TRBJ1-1	TGTGCCAGTACCGGACGGTTTATGAACACTGAAGCTTTCTTT	CASTGRFMNTEAFF
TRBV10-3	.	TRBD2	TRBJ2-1	TGTGCCATCAGTGAGCCTCCGGGACTAGCGGGAGGGAAGGATGAGCAGTTCTTC	CAISEPPGLAGGKDEQFF
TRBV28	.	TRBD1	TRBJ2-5	TGTGCCAGCAGTCTTGGACAGGAAGGGGAGACCCAGTACTTC	CASSLGQEGETQYF
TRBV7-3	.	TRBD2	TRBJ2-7	TGTGCCAGCAGCTTAACTGGGACTAGCGGGAGCTACGAGCAGCACTTC	CASSLTGTSGSYEQHF
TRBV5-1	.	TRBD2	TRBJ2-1	TGCGCCAGCAGCTTGGGGCCGGGACTAGCCTACAATGAGCAGTTCTTC	CASSLGPGLAYNEQFF
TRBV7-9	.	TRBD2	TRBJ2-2	TGTGCCAGCAGCCTACGCGCGGGGGTGGCGAACACCGGGGAGCTGTTTTTT	CASSLRAGVANTGELFF
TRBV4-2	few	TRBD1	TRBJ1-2	TGTGCCAGCGGGGGGACAGGGAACTATGGCTACACCTTC	CASGGTGNYGYTF
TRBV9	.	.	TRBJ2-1	TGTGCCAGCAGCGTGATGGACGGCAGGAACAATGAGCAGTTCTTC	CASSVMDGRNNEQFF
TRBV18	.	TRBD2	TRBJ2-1	TGTGCCAGCTCACCACCTGATCTTGAGGCGGGAGGGGTTTACAATGAGCAGTTCTTC	CASSPPDLEAGGVYNEQFF
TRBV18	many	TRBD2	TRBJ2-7	TGTGCCAGCTCGCGGGGGGCACTAACCTACGAGCAGTACTTC	CASSRGALTYEQYF
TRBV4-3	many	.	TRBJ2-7	TGCGCCAGCAGCCAAGACCACATGGGCGAGCAGTACTTC	CASSQDHMGEQYF
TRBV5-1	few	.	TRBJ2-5	TGCGCCAGCAGCTTGATGACAGATCAAGAGACCCAGTACTTC	CASSLMTDQETQYF
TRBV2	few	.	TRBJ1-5	TGTGCCAGCAGTGAAGCGTTAAGCAGGAATCAGCCCCAGCATTTT	CASSEALSRNQPQHF
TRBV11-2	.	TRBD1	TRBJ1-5	TGTGCCAGCGGACAGGGAATCAATCAGCCCCAGCATTTT	CASGQGINQPQHF
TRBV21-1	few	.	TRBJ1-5	TGTGCCAGCAGGACAGGGGAGCCCCAGCATTTT	CASRTGEPQHF
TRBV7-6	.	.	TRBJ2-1	TGTGCCAGCAGCTTAACATCGACGGCTAGCAATGAGCAGTTCTTC	CASSLTSTASNEQFF
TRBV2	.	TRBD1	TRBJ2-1	TGTGCCAGCAGTCGATCCGGGACAGGCTACAATGAGCAGTTCTTC	CASSRSGTGYNEQFF
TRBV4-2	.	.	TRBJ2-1	TGTGCCAGCAGCCAAGATGGGGGGGCTCACAATGAGCAGTTCTTC	CASSQDGGAHNEQFF
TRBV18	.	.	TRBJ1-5	TGTGCCAGCTCACCCTCCGGCGGCGGCAATCAGCCCCAGCATTTT	CASSPSGGGNQPQHF
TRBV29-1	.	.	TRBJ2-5	TGCAGCGTTGGGGCGCAGGGAGGTGAGACCCAGTACTTC	CSVGAQGGETQYF
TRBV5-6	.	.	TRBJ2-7	TGTGCCAGCAGCTTATCACTCGGGACCCGGTCGTACGAGCAGTACTTC	CASSLSLGTRSYEQYF
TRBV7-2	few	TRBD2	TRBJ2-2	TGTGCCAGCAGCTCAGCCGGGACTAGCGCGTTCGCGAACACCGGGGAGCTGTTTTTT	CASSSAGTSAFANTGELFF
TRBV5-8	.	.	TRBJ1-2	TGTGCCAGCAGCTTTTCGGGCGCCTATGGCTACACCTTC	CASSFSGAYGYTF
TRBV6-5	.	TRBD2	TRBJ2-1	TGTGCCAGCACCCCCGGGACTAGTTACAATGAGCAGTTCTTC	CASTPGTSYNEQFF
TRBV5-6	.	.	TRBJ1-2	TGTGCCAGCAGCTTGCCCTCGGGGGAGCACTATGGCTACACCTTC	CASSLPSGEHYGYTF
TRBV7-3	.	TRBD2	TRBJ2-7	TGTGCCAGCAGCGTGACTAGCGGGACGCAGTCCGAGCAGTACTTC	CASSVTSGTQSEQYF
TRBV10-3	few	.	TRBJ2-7	TGTGCCATCAGTGAGTCGGGTCGGGAAATCTACGAGCAGTACTTC	CAISESGREIYEQYF